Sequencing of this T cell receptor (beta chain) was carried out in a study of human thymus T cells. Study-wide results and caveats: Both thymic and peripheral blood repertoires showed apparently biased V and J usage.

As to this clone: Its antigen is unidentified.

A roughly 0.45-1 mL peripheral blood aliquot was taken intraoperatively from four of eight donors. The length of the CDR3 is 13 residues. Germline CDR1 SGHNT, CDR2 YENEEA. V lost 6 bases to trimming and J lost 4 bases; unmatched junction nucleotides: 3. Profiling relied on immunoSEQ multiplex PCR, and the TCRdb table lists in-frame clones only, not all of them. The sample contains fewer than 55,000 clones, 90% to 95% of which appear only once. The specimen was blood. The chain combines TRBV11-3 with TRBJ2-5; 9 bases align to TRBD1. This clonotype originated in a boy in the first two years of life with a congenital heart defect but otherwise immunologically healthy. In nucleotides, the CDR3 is TGTGCCAGCAGGCGGACAGGGGTAGAGACCCAGTACTTC. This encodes CASRRTGVETQYF.